Each of the 10 T cell receptor beta chains below was sequenced from the same sample in a study of a mutant IDH1 vaccine in newly diagnosed glioma. For these TCRs, the target antigens are not known. Time point: week 47, end of study. Doses comprised 300 ug of mutant IDH1 20-mer peptide each, plus topical imiquimod. Here immunoSEQ multiplex PCR was the method, and the copy in TCRdb shows in-frame clones only, minus some. The sample carries approximately 60,000 clones, roughly 80% recorded once. This material consisted of PBMCs, taken from a glioma patient whose treatment included an IDH1 peptide vaccine. The receptors derive from a man younger than 45 with glioma.

This chain links TRBV6-1 with TRBJ1-2; no clear D gene. The V gene lost 2 bases and the J gene lost 5 bases, with 6 bases spanning the gap. Germline CDR1 is MNHNS and CDR2 is SASEGT. The CDR3 consists of 12 residues. The CDR3 coding sequence is TGTGCCAGCAGTGAACCCCTGTATGGCTACACCTTC. Protein: CASSEPLYGYTF.

This clone was seen only once. The J gene is TRBJ1-1, the V gene TRBV5-4; 11 bases line up with TRBD1. V lost 4 bases to trimming and J lost 11 bases; unmatched junction nucleotides: 10. The germline V gene has CDR1 SGHNT and CDR2 YYREEE (reference sequence). There are 14 residues in the CDR3. CDR3 residues: CASSKDRGLSRAFF. In nucleotides, the CDR3 is TGTGCCAGCAGCAAGGACAGGGGGCTCTCTAGGGCTTTCTTT.

The chain joins TRBV2 to TRBJ2-1; D is ambiguous. Deletions cut 4 bases from V and 0 bases from J, with 10 bases between. Germline CDR1 SNHLY, CDR2 FYNNEI. The CDR3 extends over 15 amino acids. CDR3 coding DNA: TGTGCCAGCAGTGCAGACACGAGCTCCTACAATGAGCAGTTCTTC. Translating it yields CASSADTSSYNEQFF.

The CDR3 loop is CASSKGQGAWGDEQYF. Here the CDR3 DNA reads TGTGCCAGCAGTAAAGGACAGGGGGCATGGGGCGACGAGCAGTACTTC. The chain couples TRBV2 to TRBJ2-7, with TRBD1 matching 11 bases. The CDR3 has 16 amino acids. Looked up from germline, CDR1 is SNHLY and CDR2 is FYNNEI. Unmatched junction bases numbered 11, after V lost 5 bases and J lost 5 bases. Full variable domain (rest looked up from reference TRBV2 and TRBJ2-7): EPEVTQTPSHQVTQMGQEVILRCVPISNHLYFYWYRQILGQKVEFLVSFYNNEISEKSEIFDDQFSVERPDGSNFTLKIRSTKLEDSAMYFCASSKGQGAWGDEQYFGPGTRLTVT.

The rearrangement uses TRBV7-9 and TRBJ1-3; D unclear. Trimming pared 10 bases from V and 4 bases from J, leaving 20 bases between. The CDR3 is made up of 15 amino acids. Germline CDR1 is SEHNR and CDR2 is FQNEAQ (reference sequence). CDR3: CATQLEVTPGNTIYF. CDR3 nucleotide sequence: TGTGCCACCCAGCTTGAAGTAACACCCGGAAACACCATATATTTT.

This clone appeared a single time. The chain uses TRBV5-6 and TRBJ2-2, with TRBD2 matching 11 bases. Unmatched junction bases numbered 11, after V lost 0 bases and J lost 4 bases. CDR1 and CDR2 from the germline V gene are SGHDT and YYEEEE. The CDR3 sequence is 19 residues long. The CDR3 bases are TGTGCCAGCAGCTTGGTCGTAATTATGACTAGCGGGACCACCGGGGAGCTGTTTTTT. This gives the protein CASSLVVIMTSGTTGELFF.

The chain couples TRBV5-8 to TRBJ1-6; no clear D. V dropped 5 bases and J dropped 7 bases, with 16 bases sitting between them. The CDR3 consists of 15 residues. Germline CDR1 and CDR2: SGHTS and YDEGEE. CDR3 protein: CASSSLWGANSPLHF. CDR3 DNA sequence: TGTGCCAGCAGTAGTCTATGGGGTGCAAATTCACCCCTCCACTTT. The variable domain in full, completed from reference TRBV5-8 and TRBJ1-6, reads EAGVTQSPTHLIKTRGQQATLRCSPISGHTSVYWYQQALGLGLQFLLWYDEGEERNRGNFPPRFSGRQFPNYSSELNVNALELEDSALYLCASSSLWGANSPLHFGNGTRLTVT.

The chain carries TRBV7-6 and TRBJ1-4; 8 bases are a match to TRBD1. Per the germline V gene, CDR1 is SGHVS and CDR2 is FNYEAQ. V lost 4 bases and J lost 4; bases outside the gene matches: 5. The CDR3 is made up of 15 amino acids. This CDR3 is CASSSRTGNNEKLFF. CDR3 sequence (DNA): TGTGCCAGCAGCTCCCGGACAGGGAATAATGAAAAACTGTTTTTT.

This clone has only one observation. The same CDR3 also results from other DNA sequences found in this sample. In DNA form, the CDR3 reads TGTGCCAGCAGTGAATCCGACAGGGTCTACGAGCAGTACTTC. Translating gives CASSESDRVYEQYF. This rearrangement joins TRBV25-1 to TRBJ2-7, with TRBD1 matching 7 bases. This CDR3 is 14 amino acids long. The trim removed 1 base at V and 3 bases at J, leaving 3 bases unmatched. Germline CDR1 reads MGHDK; CDR2 reads SYGVNS.

The V gene is TRBV19, the J gene TRBJ2-1, with a possible D match to TRBD2 (7 bases). V lost 8 bases and J 4 bases, leaving 15 bases between the germline ends. This CDR3 has 14 amino acids. Germline V gene sequence: CDR1 LNHDA, CDR2 SQIVND (reference sequence). This chain's CDR3 is CASGWGGEYNEQFF. The DNA of the CDR3 is TGTGCCAGTGGGTGGGGGGGCGAATACAATGAGCAGTTCTTC. The variable domain in full, with the rest retrieved from reference TRBV19 and TRBJ2-1, is DGGITQSPKYLFRKEGQNVTLSCEQNLNHDAMYWYRQDPGQGLRLIYYSQIVNDFQKGDIAEGYSVSREKKESFPLTVTSAQKNPTAFYLCASGWGGEYNEQFFGPGTRLTVL.